This paragraph covers one TCR beta chain sequence. These data belong to a study of identical twins. Each CDR3 protein is one row after TCRdb ran MiXCR on the 5' RACE reads. Of about 470,000 distinct CDR3 sequences in the sample, around 24% are singletons; the top ten hold about 2.7%. The V gene's germline CDR1 is SGDLS and CDR2 YYNGEE. The CDR3 length is 13 residues. Trimming pared 0 bases from V and 5 bases from J, leaving 8 bases between. This same sample was also part of a study on T cells expressing NK-cell markers. That study reports: It was sorted CD3+CD56+NKG2C+, CD3+CD56+NKG2C- and CD3+CD56-NKG2C+ T cells that supplied the TCR beta repertoires. It remained uncertain whether the expanded NKG2C+ T cell clones were specific for HCMV antigens.

The V gene is TRBV9, the J gene TRBJ2-5, with D unresolved. What was sequenced was CD4+ T cells sorted from blood. The receptor was isolated from a woman between 18 and 30 years old in good health. CDR3 sequence: CASSVDGRETQYF. The CDR3 bases are TGTGCCAGCAGCGTAGATGGAAGGGAGACCCAGTACTTC. The whole variable domain, remainder taken from reference TRBV9 and TRBJ2-5, is DSGVTQTPKHLITATGQRVTLRCSPRSGDLSVYWYQQSLDQGLQFLIQYYNGEERAKGNILERFSAQQFPDLHSELNLSSLELGDSALYFCASSVDGRETQYFGPGTRLLVL.